Listed here is a single T cell receptor (beta chain). The antigen is unknown. These data belong to a study of T cell repertoires in cytomegalovirus infection. Study-level background: Selected CMV epitopes included recently identified HLA-C-restricted ones as well as well-studied HLA-B-restricted ones. CMV infection and matching HLA type were both indicated by public TCR beta signatures.

TCRdb used MiXCR to reprocess the reads, holding one entry per CDR3 protein. The repertoire holds around 430,000 distinct CDR3 sequences, about 42% seen once, with around 45% in the top ten. Whole-study findings and limits: In two of eight donors, the top clonotype was HLA-C-restricted CMV-specific. Of the TCR beta families, the public ones yielded a cumulative frequency that identified carriers of CMV plus the relevant HLA.

The sample in question was cultured PBMCs, obtained from culture after CMV antigen stimulation. This TCR derives from a human donor in good health (CMV status not recorded). Some clones in this sample may be carry-over from other donors' samples.

The CDR3 is CASSPQLAGFRTGELFF. CDR3 in DNA: TGCGCCAGCAGCCCCCAATTAGCCGGGTTCCGCACCGGGGAGCTGTTTTTT. The chain is built from TRBV4-1 and TRBJ2-2; D gene uncertain. This CDR3 is 17 amino acids long. V was trimmed by 4 bases and J by 4 bases, leaving 19 bases between them. CDR1 MGHRA and CDR2 YSYEKL come from the germline V gene.